These 9 T cell receptor beta chains share one sample of origin, sequenced in a study of a mutant IDH1 vaccine in newly diagnosed glioma. These receptors' targets are unknown. Sequencing was performed with immunoSEQ multiplex PCR; in TCRdb, only in-frame clones are kept and a portion is missing. This table has under 45,000 clones, 82% appearing once. Time point denoted: week 47, end of study. Every single dose of the vaccine, 300 ug of mutant IDH1 20-mer peptide, came with topical imiquimod. The starting material was PBMCs, obtained from a glioma patient whose treatment included an IDH1 peptide vaccine. Receptor source: a man younger than 35 with glioma. Some clones in this sample may be carry-over from other donors' samples.

This chain links TRBV9 with TRBJ1-1; tentative D call: TRBD1 (6 bases). This CDR3 has 14 amino acids. Per the germline V gene, CDR1 is SGDLS and CDR2 is YYNGEE. Trimming left V 3 bases short and J 1 base short, with 10 bases between. The CDR3 sequence is CASSARGGNTEAFF. The CDR3 bases are TGTGCCAGCAGCGCGAGAGGGGGGAACACTGAAGCTTTCTTT.

This chain connects TRBV9 to TRBJ2-1; D gene ambiguous. Deletions cut 3 bases from V and 4 bases from J, with 5 bases between. This CDR3 has 12 residues. The germline CDR1 and CDR2 sequences are SGDLS and YYNGEE. CDR3 sequence reads: CASSGGYNEQFF. The CDR3 nucleotides read TGTGCCAGCAGCGGCGGATACAATGAGCAGTTCTTC.

The chain has TRBV28 and TRBJ2-7, with D tentatively TRBD1 (5 bases). CDR3 size: 14 residues. Trimming removed 5 bases from V and 3 bases from J, with 14 bases in between. Germline CDR1 reads MDHEN; CDR2 reads SYDVKM. The CDR3 loop is CASSRTLGNYEQYF. The CDR3 DNA reads TGTGCCAGCAGTAGGACATTAGGTAACTACGAGCAGTACTTC.

The rearrangement links TRBV18 to TRBJ1-1, with D perhaps matching TRBD1 (6 bases). V gave up 6 bases and J gave up 6 bases, with 11 bases separating them. Germline CDR1 reads KGHSH; CDR2 reads LQKENI. The CDR3 is 12 residues long. Here the CDR3 DNA reads TGTGCCAGCTCGCCCGGACAGTCTGAAGCTTTCTTT. Translation: CASSPGQSEAFF.

The chain joins TRBV28 to TRBJ1-5; 7 bases match TRBD1. Germline CDR1 reads MDHEN; CDR2 reads SYDVKM. After removal of 6 bases from V and 4 bases from J, the junction contained 9 bases not matched to a gene. The CDR3 has 15 amino acids. The CDR3 DNA is TGTGCCAGCAGACCCCGGGACAGAGCAAATCAGCCCCAGCATTTT. It is translated as CASRPRDRANQPQHF.

The chain has TRBV18 and TRBJ2-1; D is unresolved. The germline CDR1 and CDR2 sequences are KGHSH and LQKENI. This CDR3 has 13 amino acids. Trimming left V 3 bases short and J 8 bases short, with 11 bases between. CDR3 sequence reads: CASSPPHDDEQFF. CDR3 DNA sequence: TGTGCCAGCTCACCCCCCCATGACGATGAGCAGTTCTTC.

The chain joins TRBV9 to TRBJ2-3; D assignment may be TRBD1 or TRBD2 (6 bases each). The ends were cut back, 2 bases at V and 3 bases at J, with 22 bases in the middle. CDR1 SGDLS and CDR2 YYNGEE come from the germline V gene. CDR3 length: 18 residues. CDR3 nucleotide sequence: TGTGCCAGCAGCGTCTCCCCTTCGGGGGCGTTGGGGACAGATACGCAGTATTTT. It translates to CASSVSPSGALGTDTQYF.

The genes are TRBV5-4 and TRBJ1-4; TRBD1 matches at 8 bases. The germline V gene has CDR1 SGHNT and CDR2 YYREEE (reference sequence). The CDR3 runs 14 residues. J lost 7 bases, V lost 3 bases, and 5 bases had no gene match. This CDR3 is CASSSGGLREKLFF. The CDR3 DNA reads TGTGCCAGCAGCTCAGGGGGCCTACGTGAAAAACTGTTTTTT.

V usage is TRBV10-3 and J usage is TRBJ2-2, with 8 nucleotides matching TRBD2. Trimming removed 5 bases from V and 4 bases from J; junction bases left unmatched: 15. This CDR3 contains 18 residues. In germline, CDR1 is ENHRY, CDR2 SYGVKD. The CDR3 here is CAISSHPGTSLSTGELFF. CDR3 nucleotide sequence: TGTGCCATCAGTTCCCATCCCGGGACTAGTCTCAGCACCGGGGAGCTGTTTTTT.